This TCR beta chain was sequenced for a study of glioma-infiltrating T cells after dendritic cell vaccination. The overall study: Samples are from glioblastoma patients in Phase I and II dendritic cell vaccine trials. At biweekly intervals, patients got three intradermal dendritic cell vaccine injections.

Broader study findings: Survival was not directly related to TCR clonality in these patients.

The junction had 12 bases not matched to a gene; V was cut back by 5 bases and J by 6 bases. Germline-derived CDR1 and CDR2 are SGHVS and FQNEAQ. The length of the CDR3 is 16 residues. The immunoSEQ assay amplified TCRB CDR3 from up to about 2 ug DNA. The method was immunoSEQ multiplex PCR; TCRdb's version includes in-frame clones alone and lacks a portion of them. This table holds 110,000 or so clones, around 90% found once. Time point defined: after dendritic cell vaccination, including at tumor progression/relapse. A remark on this clone: Its antigen is as yet unknown.

This sample comprised blood, obtained after dendritic cell vaccination. The sequence came from a human donor with glioblastoma. The rearrangement joins TRBV7-8 to TRBJ2-2, with TRBD2 identical over 7 bases. The CDR3 protein is CASSAWGGDLPGELFF. In nucleotides, the CDR3 is TGTGCCAGCAGCGCTTGGGGGGGAGACCTCCCCGGGGAGCTGTTTTTT.